One sample yielded the 32 T cell receptor beta chains listed below, sequenced in a study of identical twins. A single record per CDR3 protein comes from TCRdb applying MiXCR to the 5' RACE reads. The sample carries about 700,000 distinct CDR3 sequences, roughly 8% recorded once. A further study also used this sample, focusing on yellow fever vaccine responses in identical twins.

The sequenced sample was PBMCs. These receptors all come from a young woman in good health.

The chain recombines TRBV7-3 with TRBJ2-3; 7 nucleotides agree with TRBD1. The germline gives CDR1 SGHTA, CDR2 FQGTGA. V trimming: 4 bases; J trimming: 4 bases; junction bases outside the gene matches: 14. The CDR3 runs to 17 residues. CDR3 region: CASSSPRQGATSDTQYF. CDR3 coding DNA: TGTGCCAGCAGCTCCCCTCGACAGGGCGCGACGTCAGATACGCAGTATTTT.

In its sample, this clonotype was seen a few times. This chain links TRBV24-1 with TRBJ2-3, with no clear D. Germline loops: CDR1 KGHDR, CDR2 SFDVKD. The CDR3 loop spans 15 amino acids. V was cut by 0 bases and J by 0 bases, with 6 bases left in between. The CDR3 DNA reads as TGTGCCACCAGTGATTTGGTCCGGAGCACAGATACGCAGTATTTT. Protein product: CATSDLVRSTDTQYF.

A few counts support this clonotype. The V call is TRBV6-1, the J call TRBJ2-3; D unclear. The CDR3 totals 13 residues. CDR1 MNHNS and CDR2 SASEGT come from the germline V gene. V was trimmed by 5 bases and J by 3 bases, leaving 9 bases between them. The CDR3 DNA is TGTGCCAGCAGTAGTCTCCTAACAGATACGCAGTATTTT. It is translated as CASSSLLTDTQYF.

The chain combines TRBV4-2 with TRBJ2-3; TRBD2 matches at 9 bases. Looked up from germline, CDR1 is LGHNA and CDR2 is YNFKEQ. The ends lost 1 base at V and 3 bases at J; junction bases unmatched: 8. CDR3 length: 17 amino acids. The CDR3 is CASSQVASGTGTDTQYF. In DNA, the CDR3 is TGTGCCAGCAGCCAAGTGGCTAGCGGGACTGGGACAGATACGCAGTATTTT.

This clonotype was counted many times. This chain uses TRBV6-1 with TRBJ2-1; the D gene could be TRBD1 or TRBD2 (5 bases each). Germline V CDR1 and CDR2: MNHNS, SASEGT. This CDR3 contains 15 residues. V gave up 4 bases and J gave up 0 bases, with 10 bases separating them. The CDR3 DNA is TGTGCCAGCAGTGGGGACCTGAGCTCCTACAATGAGCAGTTCTTC. This encodes CASSGDLSSYNEQFF.

This clonotype came up many times. J is TRBJ2-1 and V is TRBV20-1, with D tentatively TRBD1 (6 bases). In germline, CDR1 is DFQATT, CDR2 SNEGSKA (reference sequence). Trimming took 5 bases from V and 9 from J, leaving 14 bases between them. The CDR3 runs 12 residues. CDR3 DNA sequence: TGCAGTGCTGGCCCAACAGGGATTGAGCAGTTCTTC. The encoded protein is CSAGPTGIEQFF.

The chain carries TRBV29-1 and TRBJ1-2, with 11 bases that match TRBD1. Trimming removed 3 bases from V and 8 bases from J; junction bases left unmatched: 5. Germline-derived CDR1 and CDR2 are SQVTM and ANQGSEA. The CDR3 has 13 residues. The CDR3 loop is CSVDGQGARGYTF. CDR3 in DNA: TGCAGCGTTGATGGACAGGGGGCTCGGGGCTACACCTTC.

In this sample, this clonotype turned up many times. The gene calls are TRBV12-3 or TRBV12-4 and TRBJ2-4; D gene uncertain. CDR3 size: 13 residues. Trimming took off 7 bases at V and 5 bases at J, with 12 bases between the two ends. The CDR3 here is CASTLSKENIQYF. The CDR3 DNA follows: TGTGCCAGCACCTTATCGAAGGAAAACATTCAGTACTTC.

This clonotype was seen at least ten times. This chain links TRBV7-9 with TRBJ2-7; the match to TRBD1 covers 7 bases. CDR1 and CDR2 from the germline V gene are SEHNR and FQNEAQ (reference sequence). The CDR3 length is 16 residues. V was clipped by 1 base and J by 2 bases; unmatched bases: 8. In DNA form, the CDR3 reads TGTGCCAGCAGCTTAGGGGCCGGGACAGCTACCTACGAGCAGTACTTC. Translating gives CASSLGAGTATYEQYF.

This clonotype was found a few times. The CDR3 DNA follows: TGTGCCAGCAGCCTGGGTAAAGAAAAACTGTTTTTT. Residues: CASSLGKEKLFF. J is TRBJ1-4 and V is TRBV7-8, with D unclear. CDR1 and CDR2 (germline): SGHVS, FQNEAQ. The CDR3 is 12 residues long. Trimming left V 5 bases short and J 8 bases short, with 9 bases between.

This clonotype was counted ten times or more. This chain joins TRBV12-3 or TRBV12-4 and TRBJ2-5, with 10 bases matching TRBD2. The trim removed 6 bases at V and 2 bases at J, leaving 9 bases unmatched. This CDR3 comprises 16 residues. The CDR3 coding sequence is TGTGCCAGCAGAGTAGCGGGGGGTTCCCCTCAAGAGACCCAGTACTTC. This translates into CASRVAGGSPQETQYF.

This clonotype occurred a few times. The rearrangement joins TRBV24-1 to TRBJ2-5, with 7 nucleotides matching TRBD1. In germline, CDR1 is KGHDR, CDR2 SFDVKD. J was trimmed by 4 bases and V by 7 bases; bases with no gene match: 5. This CDR3 has 13 amino acids. CDR3: CATSGDRLETQYF. In DNA, the CDR3 is TGTGCCACCAGCGGGGACAGATTAGAGACCCAGTACTTC.

This clonotype was counted many times. This chain connects TRBV4-3 to TRBJ2-7, with 7 bases matching TRBD2. CDR3 size: 18 residues. From germline, CDR1 is LGHNA and CDR2 YSLEER. Germline trimming cut 0 bases from V and 3 bases from J; bases unmatched to any gene: 14. The CDR3 loop reads CASSQEGPGLAGVYEQYF. CDR3 nucleotides: TGCGCCAGCAGCCAAGAGGGCCCAGGGCTGGCGGGAGTCTACGAGCAGTACTTC.

A few counts support this clonotype. The chain employs TRBV9 and TRBJ2-7; D is perhaps TRBD1 (6 bases). The CDR3 sequence is 13 residues long. CDR1 is SGDLS, CDR2 YYNGEE, per germline. V shed 2 bases and J shed 6 bases, with 12 bases lying between them. This CDR3 reads CASSVQQGFEQYF. CDR3 in DNA: TGTGCCAGCAGCGTCCAGCAGGGGTTCGAGCAGTACTTC.

This clonotype occurred a few times. The V and J genes are TRBV10-3 and TRBJ2-7; D may be TRBD1 (5 bases). The CDR3 is 13 residues long. Germline-derived CDR1 and CDR2 are ENHRY and SYGVKD. Trimming cost V 6 bases and J 6 bases, with 15 bases left between them. The CDR3 nucleotides read TGTGCCATCAGGGCGGACACTCTTGGCGAGCAGTACTTC. Translation gives CAIRADTLGEQYF.

The sample holds many counts of this clonotype. The chain has TRBV4-3 and TRBJ2-3; 7 positions match TRBD2. CDR3 size: 15 residues. Germline CDR1 is LGHNA and CDR2 is YSLEER. J was trimmed by 6 bases and V by 0 bases; bases with no gene match: 6. CDR3 coding DNA: TGCGCCAGCAGCCAAGAGGGAGACGGGGGGGATACGCAGTATTTT. Translation gives CASSQEGDGGDTQYF.

This clonotype was seen a handful of times. The DNA for the CDR3 is TGTGCCTACGTCCGGAACACCGGGGAGCTGTTTTTT. Amino acid sequence: CAYVRNTGELFF. J is TRBJ2-2 and V is TRBV7-9; D is uncertain. Trimming took 11 bases from V and 1 from J, leaving 8 bases between them. Germline-derived CDR1 and CDR2 are SEHNR and FQNEAQ (reference sequence). The CDR3 has 12 amino acids.

This clonotype was counted at least ten times. The chain carries TRBV3-1 and TRBJ1-4, with a weak D call TRBD1 (5 bases). Germline-derived CDR1 and CDR2 are LGHDT and YNNKEL (reference sequence). V lost 1 base and J lost 15, with 12 bases in between. CDR3 length: 12 residues. CDR3 bases: TGTGCCAGCAGCCAAGGGGGCCCTCGATTGTTTTTT. Translating gives CASSQGGPRLFF.

The chain recombines TRBV12-3 or TRBV12-4 with TRBJ2-1; D is unclear. Trimming pared 1 base from V and 6 bases from J, leaving 13 bases between. The CDR3 contains 15 residues. CDR3: CASSLVQVVPNEQFF. DNA of the CDR3: TGTGCCAGCAGTTTAGTTCAAGTCGTGCCCAATGAGCAGTTCTTC.

CDR3 bases: TGCAGTGCTAAGACAAGCACAGATACGCAGTATTTT. It translates to CSAKTSTDTQYF. V gene TRBV20-1 combines with J gene TRBJ2-3; no clear D gene. V dropped 4 bases and J dropped 0 bases, with 5 bases sitting between them. This CDR3 has 12 residues. Germline V gene sequence: CDR1 DFQATT, CDR2 SNEGSKA (reference sequence).

The chain links TRBV19 to TRBJ1-1; D is perhaps TRBD1 (6 bases). V lost 6 bases, J lost 5 bases, and 13 bases lay in between. The length of the CDR3 is 13 residues. Looked up from germline, CDR1 is LNHDA and CDR2 is SQIVND (reference sequence). The CDR3 region is CASRTVGGTEAFF. CDR3 DNA sequence: TGTGCCAGTAGAACCGTAGGGGGTACTGAAGCTTTCTTT.

This clonotype has a count of ten or more. The chain couples TRBV7-2 to TRBJ2-2, with D tentatively TRBD1 (6 bases). Trimming removed 3 bases at V and 6 bases at J, with 11 bases between. The germline CDR1 and CDR2 sequences are SGHTA and FQGNSA. The CDR3 runs to 14 residues. The CDR3 protein is CASSFTGRAGELFF. CDR3 nucleotide sequence: TGTGCCAGCAGCTTCACAGGGCGGGCCGGGGAGCTGTTTTTT.

This clonotype appeared a few times. This chain links TRBV10-3 with TRBJ2-2; no clear D gene. The CDR3 covers 12 residues. Germline lookup yields CDR1 ENHRY and CDR2 SYGVKD. Trimming pared 5 bases from V and 5 bases from J, leaving 6 bases between. In DNA, the CDR3 is TGTGCCATCAGTCACCTGACCGGGGAGCTGTTTTTT. The encoded protein is CAISHLTGELFF.

The table lists this clonotype with a few counts. The chain recombines TRBV12-3 or TRBV12-4 with TRBJ2-2; D might be TRBD1 or TRBD2, each matching 5 bases. There are 19 residues in the CDR3. V was cut by 7 bases and J by 4 bases, with 28 bases left in between. CDR3 residues: CASTKGAPGAGLLTGELFF. The CDR3 DNA sequence: TGTGCCAGCACCAAAGGGGCCCCCGGAGCAGGACTTCTCACCGGGGAGCTGTTTTTT.

There are many counts of this clonotype. The chain links TRBV12-3 or TRBV12-4 to TRBJ2-4, with TRBD1 matching 9 bases. Germline trimming cut 8 bases from V and 10 bases from J; bases unmatched to any gene: 6. The CDR3 is 12 amino acids. The CDR3 bases are TGTGCCAGCGGACAGGGGTTTGGGATTCAGTACTTC. This codes for CASGQGFGIQYF.

This clonotype was recorded many times. The V call is TRBV12-3 or TRBV12-4, the J call TRBJ2-5, with D hard to call. The V end was cut by 3 bases, the J end by 4 bases, with 9 bases between. The CDR3 extends over 13 amino acids. The CDR3 loop is CASSFGHPETQYF. In nucleotides, the CDR3 is TGTGCCAGCAGTTTCGGGCATCCAGAGACCCAGTACTTC.

This clonotype was counted at least ten times. The genes are TRBV12-3 or TRBV12-4 and TRBJ2-2; D is perhaps TRBD1 (5 bases). Trimming pared 7 bases from V and 3 bases from J, leaving 9 bases between. The CDR3 is 13 residues long. The DNA for the CDR3 is TGTGCCAGCATCCAGGGATACACCGGGGAGCTGTTTTTT. It yields the protein CASIQGYTGELFF.

This clonotype was seen more than once but under ten times. This sequence joins TRBV5-1 and TRBJ2-1; 7 bases agree with TRBD2. This CDR3 has 16 amino acids. Unmatched junction bases numbered 8, after V lost 3 bases and J lost 2 bases. The germline V gene has CDR1 SGHRS and CDR2 YFSETQ. The CDR3 protein is CASSWDSSGPYNEQFF. DNA of the CDR3: TGCGCCAGCAGCTGGGACTCTAGCGGCCCCTACAATGAGCAGTTCTTC.

This clonotype was detected only a few times. The V and J genes are TRBV4-3 and TRBJ2-3, with TRBD2 as a possible D gene (5 bases). Trimming took 3 bases from V and 0 from J, leaving 7 bases between them. This CDR3 comprises 14 residues. CDR1 is LGHNA, CDR2 YSLEER, per germline. The CDR3 sequence: CASSQDWSTDTQYF. DNA of the CDR3: TGCGCCAGCAGCCAGGACTGGAGCACAGATACGCAGTATTTT.

The rearrangement joins TRBV10-3 to TRBJ2-7; 10 bases line up with TRBD2. Looked up from germline, CDR1 is ENHRY and CDR2 is SYGVKD. This CDR3 is built from 16 residues. J was trimmed by 4 bases and V by 3 bases; bases with no gene match: 9. CDR3 sequence reads: CAISDRASGRIYEQYF. The DNA of the CDR3 is TGTGCCATCAGTGACAGGGCTAGCGGGAGAATTTACGAGCAGTACTTC.

This clonotype turned up a few times. This chain joins TRBV28 and TRBJ2-7; 10 positions match TRBD1. The junction had 6 bases not matched to a gene; V was cut back by 2 bases and J by 5 bases. The CDR3 covers 15 residues. The germline CDR1 and CDR2 sequences are MDHEN and SYDVKM. This CDR3 is CASSLPGQGPHEQYF. The CDR3 DNA follows: TGTGCCAGCAGTTTACCGGGACAGGGGCCGCACGAGCAGTACTTC. Drawing the rest from reference TRBV28 and TRBJ2-7, the complete variable domain is DVKVTQSSRYLVKRTGEKVFLECVQDMDHENMFWYRQDPGLGLRLIYFSYDVKMKEKGDIPEGYSVSREKKERFSLILESASTNQTSMYLCASSLPGQGPHEQYFGPGTRLTVT.

This clonotype was counted a few times. The chain recombines TRBV9 with TRBJ2-5, with D perhaps assigned TRBD1 or TRBD2 (5 bases each). The V end was cut by 3 bases, the J end by 0 bases, with 15 bases between. The CDR3 is made up of 16 amino acids. Germline CDR1 SGDLS, CDR2 YYNGEE. The CDR3 region is CASSAAGGTYQETQYF. DNA of the CDR3: TGTGCCAGCAGCGCGGCCGGTGGGACGTACCAAGAGACCCAGTACTTC.